This T cell receptor (beta chain) derives from a study of blood T cells in healthy people across ages (dated by TCRdb to the mid-2010s). Context from the whole study: In model experiments, template switching captured about one uniquely barcoded TCR beta cDNA molecule for every two T cells. The study analyzed two additional independent replicas of 1 million unique cDNA reads from the same blood draw for two donors, one aged 18 to 29 and one aged 80 or older. Age-related changes in TCR beta repertoire diversity were measured in the study by deep sequencing normalized with unique cDNA molecular identifiers. To avoid experimental bias, donors of different ages were distributed randomly across sequencing lanes. Four age groups were formed from the donors: young (average approximately 15 years), middle-aged (less than 40), aged (around 68) and long-lived (roughly 88).

Donors were about 36 systemically healthy Caucasian individuals from Russia aged 6 to 90 years. Approximately 9 milliliters of peripheral blood were collected from each donor into EDTA-treated Vacutainer tubes. Ficoll-Paque density-gradient centrifugation was used to isolate PBMCs, with at least 6.5 million obtained per sample. Trizol reagent was used to extract total RNA from the PBMCs, yielding at least 5.5 micrograms per sample. The percentages of naive CD45RAhigh/CD27high T cells were determined by flow cytometry on a PBMC aliquot from every donor. Details on this clonotype: Its antigen has not been determined. Base qualities are not provided; no much larger clone lies one nucleotide away.

Broader findings and caveats from the paper: Donor CMV infection status was unknown, potentially confounding age-related changes in expanded clonotypes. Because profiling used bulk unsorted PBMCs, naive and antigen-experienced compartments could not be compared conclusively. Estimates of total diversity from one million sequenced T cells were regarded as lower bounds and underestimates. There was a strong correlation between observed TCR beta diversity and the percentage of naive T cells measured by flow cytometry. Compared with the aged group, more naive CD4+ T cells, fewer expanded clones and increased TCR diversity were shown by the long-lived group, suggesting age selection. Observed TCR beta diversity per million T cells fell roughly linearly with age, and a significant reduction was already apparent by age roughly 40.

The library relied on 5' RACE. Data came from an Illumina HiSeq 2500. A second about 7 to 11 cycle PCR used a sample-barcoded 5' primer and a J-beta primer mix. A template-switch 5' adaptor carrying 12 random nucleotides introduced a unique molecular identifier onto each TCR beta cDNA molecule. Each sample yielded at least 3 million CDR3-containing paired-end reads. The Mint cDNA synthesis kit, primed by a TRBC-specific oligonucleotide, was used to synthesize first-strand cDNA from all RNA. After uracil-DNA glycosylase treatment, a first 18-cycle PCR used universal primers M1SS and BC2_uni_R on all cDNA. Under the source paper's analysis protocol: For normalization, 1 million high-quality reads, each with a distinct molecular identifier, were randomly selected from each sample. Reads sharing molecular identifiers were discarded rather than binned into consensus sequences. MiTCR, run with a Q25 quality threshold and the strictest error-elimination algorithm, handled CDR3 identification, clonotype clustering and error correction. A nonparametric unseen species model using Euler transformation provided a lower-bound estimate of total TCR beta diversity. Using fastp trimming at Q25 and MiXCR clonotype assembly, TCRdb reanalyzed the public sequencing data and kept in-frame beta chains. Each entry is one CDR3 protein sequence, shown with its most common DNA and genes. These V and J calls derive from TCRdb rather than the authors' analysis. The sample table lists about 940,000 distinct CDR3 sequences, 45% to 50% of them with a count of one. The ten largest clonotypes hold roughly 12% of the sample.

The trim is 5 bases for V and 6 bases for J, with a gap of 14 bases between the germline ends. From the cysteine up to the phenylalanine, the CDR3 has a length of 13 residues. The DNA shown is the 39-base CDR3, in frame from base 1. The sequence was collected from a man aged 30-40 years in good health. The specimen was blood. This chain is built from TRBV12-3 or TRBV12-4 and TRBJ2-7; the D gene is unclear. The encoded CDR3 is CASSRLSSLEQYF. The DNA is as follows: TGTGCCAGCAGTCGTCTATCGTCCCTCGAGCAGTACTTC.